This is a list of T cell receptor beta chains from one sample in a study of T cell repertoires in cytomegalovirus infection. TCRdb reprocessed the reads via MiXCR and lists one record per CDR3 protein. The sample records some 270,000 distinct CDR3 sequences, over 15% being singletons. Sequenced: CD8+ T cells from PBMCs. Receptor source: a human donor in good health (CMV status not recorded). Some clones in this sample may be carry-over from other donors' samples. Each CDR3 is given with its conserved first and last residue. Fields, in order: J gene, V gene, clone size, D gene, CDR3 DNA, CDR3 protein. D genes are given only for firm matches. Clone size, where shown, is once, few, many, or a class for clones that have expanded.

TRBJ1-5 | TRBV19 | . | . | TGTGCCAGTAGTATCGCCTTCTGGGAAGTTGCCCAGCCCCAGCATTTT | CASSIAFWEVAQPQHF
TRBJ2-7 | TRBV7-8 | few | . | TGTGCCAGCACCTATATCACGGGATACGAGCAGTACTTC | CASTYITGYEQYF
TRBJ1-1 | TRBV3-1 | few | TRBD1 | TGTGCCAGCAGCCAGTCCCTCTGGGGACAGCCTAACACTGAAGCTTTCTTT | CASSQSLWGQPNTEAFF
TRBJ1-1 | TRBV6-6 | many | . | TGTGCCAGCAGTTACTATGGGAAAATCAACACTGAAGCTTTCTTT | CASSYYGKINTEAFF
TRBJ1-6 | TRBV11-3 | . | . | TGTGCCAGCAGCGGGTCCGACCGAGAAAATTCACCCCTCCACTTT | CASSGSDRENSPLHF
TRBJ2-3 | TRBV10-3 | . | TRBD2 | TGTGCCATCAGTGAGACTAGCGGGGGGTCAGATACGCAGTATTTT | CAISETSGGSDTQYF
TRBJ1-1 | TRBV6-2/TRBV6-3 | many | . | TGTGCCAGCAGTTACTCGCAGGGTCTGATCACTGAAGCTTTCTTT | CASSYSQGLITEAFF
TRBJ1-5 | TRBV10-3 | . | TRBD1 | TGTGCCATCAGTGAGTCGGGACAGGCAGTTTATAGCAATCAGCCCCAGCATTTT | CAISESGQAVYSNQPQHF
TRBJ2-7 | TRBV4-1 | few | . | TGCGCCAGCAGCCAAGGCCCTTCTTCCCCCTACGAGCAGTACTTC | CASSQGPSSPYEQYF
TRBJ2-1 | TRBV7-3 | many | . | TGTGCCAGCAGCTCCGGCCTAAGCTCCTACAATGAGCAGTTCTTC | CASSSGLSSYNEQFF
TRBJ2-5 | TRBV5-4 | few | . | TGTGCCAGCAGCTTGTCCAGCCACCAAGAGACCCAGTACTTC | CASSLSSHQETQYF
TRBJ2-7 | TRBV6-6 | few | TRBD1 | TGTGCCAGCAGTTACCTGGGACAGTCCTACGAGCAGTACTTC | CASSYLGQSYEQYF
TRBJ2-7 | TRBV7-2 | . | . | TGTGCCAGCAGCTTAGTTCCTCAGGGACTCGGGTACGAGCAGTACTTC | CASSLVPQGLGYEQYF
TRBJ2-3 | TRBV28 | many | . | TGTGCCAGCAGCAGGGGATCACGGGGGGTGACAGATACGCAGTATTTT | CASSRGSRGVTDTQYF
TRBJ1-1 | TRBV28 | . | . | TGTGCCAGCAGTTTAGTACAGGGCCGCGAGGACACTGAAGCTTTCTTT | CASSLVQGREDTEAFF
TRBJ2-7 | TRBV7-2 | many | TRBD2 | TGTGCCAGCAGCTCAGGGCTAGCGGGGGCCTACGAGCAGTACTTC | CASSSGLAGAYEQYF
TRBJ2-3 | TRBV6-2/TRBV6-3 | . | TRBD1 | TGTGCCAGCAGTATGCGACAGGGGCCTACAGATACGCAGTATTTT | CASSMRQGPTDTQYF
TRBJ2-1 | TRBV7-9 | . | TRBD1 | TGTGCCAGCAGCTTAGTACAGGGGATGGTTGAGCAGTTCTTC | CASSLVQGMVEQFF
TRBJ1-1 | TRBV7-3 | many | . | TGTGCCAGCAGCCTGACCAGGGTCCAGGAGAACACTGAAGCTTTCTTT | CASSLTRVQENTEAFF
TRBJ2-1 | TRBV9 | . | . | TGTGCCAGCAGCGTCTACAGCAACCGTGCCAATGAGCAGTTCTTC | CASSVYSNRANEQFF
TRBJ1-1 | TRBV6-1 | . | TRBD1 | TGTGCCAGCAGTGTGACAGGGGAGGGGTATGGCGCTTTCTTT | CASSVTGEGYGAFF
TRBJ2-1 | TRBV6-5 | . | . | TGTGCCAGCAGTTACTGGGAGAGCTCCTACAATGAGCAGTTCTTC | CASSYWESSYNEQFF
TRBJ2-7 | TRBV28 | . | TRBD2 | TGTGCCAGCAGTCCCGGGACTAGAGTGCAGTACTTC | CASSPGTRVQYF
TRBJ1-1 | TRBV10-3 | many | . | TGTGCCATCAGTGATGAACTGGGGAACACTGAAGCTTTCTTT | CAISDELGNTEAFF
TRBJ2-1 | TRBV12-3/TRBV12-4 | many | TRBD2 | TGTGCCAGCACCCAAATAGCGGGGACTAAAGGGCAGTTCTTC | CASTQIAGTKGQFF
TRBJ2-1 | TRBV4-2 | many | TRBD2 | TGTGCCAGCAGCCAAGGGGTTGCGGGGGGGTACAATGAGCAGTTCTTC | CASSQGVAGGYNEQFF
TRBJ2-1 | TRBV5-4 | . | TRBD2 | TGTGCCAGCCCTGGGGGGGGAGATGGAAATGAGCAGTTCTTC | CASPGGGDGNEQFF
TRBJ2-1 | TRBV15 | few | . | TGTGCCACCAGCATCAACGCCTACAATGAGCAGTTCTTC | CATSINAYNEQFF
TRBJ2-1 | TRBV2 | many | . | TGTGCCAGCAGTGATTTTTGGCAGACCGCCTACAATGAGCAGTTCTTC | CASSDFWQTAYNEQFF
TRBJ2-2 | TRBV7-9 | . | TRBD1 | TGTGCCAGGAGCTCGGACTGGACAGGCCTGAACACCGGGGAGCTGTTTTTT | CARSSDWTGLNTGELFF
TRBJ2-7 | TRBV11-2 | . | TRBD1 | TGTGCCAGCAGCGTGACAGGGTCGCCCTACGAGCAGTACTTC | CASSVTGSPYEQYF
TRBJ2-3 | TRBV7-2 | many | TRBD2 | TGTGCCAGCAGCCCCGAACTAGCGGGGGATAGCACAGATACGCAGTATTTT | CASSPELAGDSTDTQYF
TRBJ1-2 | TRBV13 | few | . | TGTGCCAGCAGCGGGGACACCACCTATGGCTACACCTTC | CASSGDTTYGYTF
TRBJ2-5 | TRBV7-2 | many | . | TGTGCCAGCAGCAACAGGGTTGCGGAGACCCAGTACTTC | CASSNRVAETQYF
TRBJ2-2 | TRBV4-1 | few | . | TGCGCCAGCAGCCAAACCGCCTTGGGGGGGCTGACCGGGGAGCTGTTTTTT | CASSQTALGGLTGELFF
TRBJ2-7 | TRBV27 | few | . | TGTGCCAGCAGTGATACAGGGAACTCCTACGAGCAGTACTTC | CASSDTGNSYEQYF
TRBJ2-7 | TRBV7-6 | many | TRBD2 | TGTGCCAGCAGCCCATCGCTAGCGGGGGCCTACGAGCAGTACTTC | CASSPSLAGAYEQYF
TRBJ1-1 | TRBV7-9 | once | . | TGTGCCAGCAGCTTTGGGGGGGCGATTGAAGCTTTCTTT | CASSFGGAIEAFF
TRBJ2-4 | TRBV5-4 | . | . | TGTGCCAGCAGCTTGGAGTCGAGCAAAAACATTCAGTACTTC | CASSLESSKNIQYF
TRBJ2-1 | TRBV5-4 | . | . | TGTGCCAGCAGCTCCTCCGGGCCCCAGGATGAGCAGTTCTTC | CASSSSGPQDEQFF
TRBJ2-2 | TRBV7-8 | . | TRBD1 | TGTGCCAGCAGCTTAAGACAGGGGGGACGGCTCGGGGAGCTGTTTTTT | CASSLRQGGRLGELFF
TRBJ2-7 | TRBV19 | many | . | TGTGCCAGTAGCCCCAAGGCCGGCTTGGAAGCGTGGGAGCAGTACTTC | CASSPKAGLEAWEQYF
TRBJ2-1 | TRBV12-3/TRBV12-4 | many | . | TGTGCCAGCAGTTTACCGGGCGGGGAGCAGTTCTTC | CASSLPGGEQFF
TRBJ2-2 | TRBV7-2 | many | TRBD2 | TGTGCCAGCAGCTTCAGATCAGGACTAGCTTTCGGGGAGCTGTTTTTT | CASSFRSGLAFGELFF
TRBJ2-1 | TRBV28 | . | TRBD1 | TGTGCAACGGACAGGGGGACCGCCAATGAGCAGTTCTTC | CATDRGTANEQFF
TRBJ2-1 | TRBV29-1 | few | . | TGCAGCGTTATGGCGGCAGGGGTAGGCAATGAGCAGTTCTTC | CSVMAAGVGNEQFF
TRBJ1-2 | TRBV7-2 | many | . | TGTGCCAGCAGCTTAGCGCTGAAGGGGGTTGGCTACACCTTC | CASSLALKGVGYTF
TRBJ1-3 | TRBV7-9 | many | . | TGTGCCAGCAGCCCGGGGTACGGTTTATATTTT | CASSPGYGLYF
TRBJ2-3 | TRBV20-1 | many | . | TGCAGTGCTAGACCCCTTGGTAGCTTAGATACGCAGTATTTT | CSARPLGSLDTQYF
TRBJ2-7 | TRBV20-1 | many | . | TGCAGTGCTAGAGATTTATTATCCCCGGGGACCGCGACCTACGAGCAGTACTTC | CSARDLLSPGTATYEQYF
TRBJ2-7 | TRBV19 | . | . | TGTGCCAGTAGTATGGGGGGGCCGGTCGAGCAGTACTTC | CASSMGGPVEQYF